The 29 T cell receptor beta chains below all came from one sample that was sequenced in a study of Graves' ophthalmopathy and Graves' hyperthyroidism. For repertoire sequencing, the TCR beta CDR3 regions were amplified from RNA transcripts. First-round RT-PCR used HTBI primers; second-round multiplex PCR followed. Using its own MiXCR run on the multiplex PCR reads, TCRdb lists one record per CDR3 protein. The top ten hold 1.6% of the sample, which has some 390,000 distinct CDR3 sequences, 15% to 20% seen once. The sequencing sample was made of peripheral blood. All receptors derive from a woman aged 18-29 years with Graves' ophthalmopathy.

This clonotype was picked up many times. DNA for the CDR3: TGTGCCAGCAGTTCGGGATTTAGCAATCAGCCCCAGCATTTT. Residues: CASSSGFSNQPQHF. This chain connects TRBV7-8 to TRBJ1-5; D gene uncertain. The V end lost 6 bases, the J end lost 0 bases, and 9 bases lay between the germline ends. Germline CDR1 and CDR2: SGHVS and FQNEAQ. The CDR3 covers 14 residues. The whole variable domain, filled in from reference TRBV7-8 and TRBJ1-5, reads GAGVSQSPRYKVAKRGQDVALRCDPISGHVSLFWYQQALGQGPEFLTYFQNEAQLDKSGLPSDRFFAERPEGSVSTLKIQRTQQEDSAVYLCASSSGFSNQPQHFGDGTRLSIL.

This clonotype showed up many times. The gene calls are TRBV11-2 and TRBJ1-5; D is possibly TRBD1 (5 bases). The CDR3 is 14 residues long. Germline V gene lookup returns CDR1 SGHAT and CDR2 FQNNGV. Trimming removed 7 bases at V and 4 bases at J, with 14 bases between. The CDR3 coding sequence is TGTGCCAGCACTAGTGCAGGGAGTAATCAGCCCCAGCATTTT. It is translated as CASTSAGSNQPQHF.

This clonotype was seen ten or more times. The genes are TRBV29-1 and TRBJ2-5, with D tentatively TRBD2 (5 bases). Germline V gene sequence: CDR1 SQVTM, CDR2 ANQGSEA. This CDR3 has 14 residues. V lost 0 bases, J lost 7 bases, and 15 bases lay in between. The CDR3 loop is CSVEDIQEVWTQYF. CDR3 coding DNA: TGCAGCGTTGAAGACATTCAGGAGGTTTGGACCCAGTACTTC.

This clonotype was counted ten times or more. The chain carries TRBV7-3 and TRBJ2-2; D is ambiguous. The V end lost 2 bases, the J end lost 5 bases, and 9 bases lay between the germline ends. The CDR3 length is 14 residues. Germline V gene data show CDR1 as SGHTA and CDR2 as FQGTGA. The CDR3 spells CASSLQPGTGELFF. DNA for the CDR3: TGTGCCAGCAGCTTACAGCCCGGGACCGGGGAGCTGTTTTTT.

This clonotype was picked up many times. CDR3 coding DNA: TGTGCCACCCAGATAACAAGAGGGGGCTACGAGCAGTACTTC. Protein: CATQITRGGYEQYF. The chain carries TRBV6-2 or TRBV6-3 and TRBJ2-7; D is perhaps TRBD1 (6 bases). The CDR3 spans 14 residues. Trimming shortened V by 10 bases and J by 3 bases, and 19 bases separated the two germline ends. Germline CDR1 reads MNHEY; CDR2 reads SVGEGT.

This clonotype has a count of ten or more. This chain joins TRBV2 and TRBJ1-5, with TRBD1 matching over 10 bases. The length of the CDR3 is 16 residues. CDR1 and CDR2 (germline): SNHLY, FYNNEI. V dropped 5 bases and J dropped 1; count of bases not matched to a gene: 5. CDR3 in amino acids: CASSRDRGLSNQPQHF. The CDR3, as DNA: TGTGCCAGCAGTAGGGACAGGGGATTGAGCAATCAGCCCCAGCATTTT.

The sample holds many counts of this clonotype. CDR3 sequence: CASSFPGTVRPKQYF. The CDR3 DNA sequence: TGTGCCAGCAGTTTCCCCGGGACAGTTAGGCCGAAGCAGTACTTC. This chain joins TRBV28 and TRBJ2-7; 7 nucleotides line up with TRBD1. CDR3 length equals 15 residues. CDR1 is MDHEN, CDR2 SYDVKM, per germline. After removal of 3 bases from V and 8 bases from J, the junction contained 13 bases not matched to a gene.

This clonotype was counted ten times or more. V usage is TRBV9 and J usage is TRBJ1-6, with a weak D call TRBD1 (6 bases). V was cut by 3 bases and J by 10 bases, with 20 bases left in between. The germline CDR1 and CDR2 sequences are SGDLS and YYNGEE. The CDR3 extends over 16 amino acids. In nucleotides, the CDR3 is TGTGCCAGCAGCGCTTCTCGGGACATCTACGGGTCACCCCTCCACTTT. Protein sequence: CASSASRDIYGSPLHF. Full variable domain (outside the CDR3, taken from reference TRBV9 and TRBJ1-6): DSGVTQTPKHLITATGQRVTLRCSPRSGDLSVYWYQQSLDQGLQFLIQYYNGEERAKGNILERFSAQQFPDLHSELNLSSLELGDSALYFCASSASRDIYGSPLHFGNGTRLTVT.

This clonotype was seen repeatedly, ten times or more. The gene calls are TRBV9 and TRBJ1-1; tentative D call: TRBD1 (6 bases). Germline CDR1 SGDLS, CDR2 YYNGEE. Trimming cost V 3 bases and J 3 bases, with 15 bases left between them. This CDR3 is 15 amino acids long. CDR3 sequence reads: CASSATTGAYTEAFF. In DNA, the CDR3 is TGTGCCAGCAGCGCCACGACAGGAGCTTACACTGAAGCTTTCTTT. The full variable domain, in which reference TRBV9 and TRBJ1-1 provide the parts outside the CDR3, is DSGVTQTPKHLITATGQRVTLRCSPRSGDLSVYWYQQSLDQGLQFLIQYYNGEERAKGNILERFSAQQFPDLHSELNLSSLELGDSALYFCASSATTGAYTEAFFGQGTRLTVV.

This clonotype was counted many times. The chain links TRBV25-1 to TRBJ1-1; no firm D call. The CDR3 loop spans 13 amino acids. Trimming left V 8 bases short and J 1 base short, with 11 bases between. Germline V gene lookup returns CDR1 MGHDK and CDR2 SYGVNS. In DNA, the CDR3 is TGTGCCAGCGGTAACATGGCGAACACTGAAGCTTTCTTT. Protein product: CASGNMANTEAFF.

This clonotype was recorded once. This rearrangement joins TRBV12-3 or TRBV12-4 to TRBJ1-2, with 7 bases that match TRBD1. With 7 bases clipped from V and 4 bases from J, the junction kept 3 bases outside the gene matches. CDR3 length: 12 residues. CDR3 loop: CASTSGGYGYTF. DNA for the CDR3: TGTGCCAGCACCTCAGGGGGCTATGGCTACACCTTC.

V is TRBV6-2 or TRBV6-3 and J is TRBJ2-7; D uncertain. The CDR3 is made up of 11 amino acids. Per germline, CDR1 MNHEY and CDR2 SVGEGT. Trimming took off 1 base at V and 11 bases at J, with 9 bases between the two ends. This chain's CDR3 is CASSYFHDKYF. CDR3 nucleotides: TGTGCCAGCAGTTACTTCCACGACAAGTACTTC.

This clonotype was counted ten times or more. The chain joins TRBV7-2 to TRBJ1-1; D unclear. V was cut by 5 bases and J by 11 bases, with 24 bases left in between. This CDR3 is 15 amino acids long. The germline gives CDR1 SGHTA, CDR2 FQGNSA. The CDR3 loop reads CASSPALGGVGSAFF. In DNA form, the CDR3 reads TGTGCCAGCAGCCCAGCCCTCGGCGGGGTGGGTTCGGCTTTCTTT. The variable domain in full, completed from reference TRBV7-2 and TRBJ1-1, reads GAGVSQSPSNKVTEKGKDVELRCDPISGHTALYWYRQSLGQGLEFLIYFQGNSAPDKSGLPSDRFSAERTGGSVSTLTIQRTQQEDSAVYLCASSPALGGVGSAFFGQGTRLTVV.

This clonotype was seen repeatedly, ten times or more. This chain connects TRBV5-1 to TRBJ2-5, with D perhaps matching TRBD1 or TRBD2 (5 bases each). The CDR3 length is 15 residues. Germline V CDR1 and CDR2: SGHRS, YFSETQ. Trimming removed 5 bases at V and 1 base at J, with 15 bases between. The CDR3 DNA is TGCGCCAGCAGAGACGGCCTGGGACCCCAAGAGACCCAGTACTTC. Protein: CASRDGLGPQETQYF.

About this clonotype: Just one base apart from a much larger clone, this may be a read error. V and J are TRBV10-3 and TRBJ2-5; 15 nucleotides align to TRBD2. The germline V gene encodes CDR1 ENHRY and CDR2 SYGVKD. CDR3 length equals 15 residues. V was pared by 2 bases and J by 7 bases, with 2 bases of the junction left unmatched. DNA of the CDR3: TGTGCCATCAGTGAGCGGACTAGCGGGAGGGGGACCCAGTACTTC. Its protein product is CAISERTSGRGTQYF.

Many counts were recorded for this clonotype. The chain carries TRBV19 and TRBJ2-5, with TRBD1 matching 9 bases. Germline CDR1 and CDR2: LNHDA and SQIVND (reference sequence). The V and J ends lost 4 bases and 5 bases, in that order; junction bases with no gene match: 8. This CDR3 region has 15 residues. The DNA of the CDR3 is TGTGCCAGTAGTACCGGGACAGGGAGGAGGGAGACCCAGTACTTC. Its protein product is CASSTGTGRRETQYF.

The chain carries TRBV2 and TRBJ1-2, with a tentative D call TRBD1 (6 bases). This CDR3 has 12 amino acids. From germline, CDR1 is SNHLY and CDR2 FYNNEI. V was trimmed by 10 bases and J by 2 bases, leaving 11 bases between them. The CDR3 protein is CAKGHGNYGYTF. DNA of the CDR3: TGTGCCAAGGGACACGGAAACTATGGCTACACCTTC. Full variable domain (outside the CDR3, taken from reference TRBV2 and TRBJ1-2): EPEVTQTPSHQVTQMGQEVILRCVPISNHLYFYWYRQILGQKVEFLVSFYNNEISEKSEIFDDQFSVERPDGSNFTLKIRSTKLEDSAMYFCAKGHGNYGYTFGSGTRLTVV.

This clonotype was seen many times. V gene TRBV15 combines with J gene TRBJ1-3; D remains ambiguous. With 0 bases removed from V and 0 bases from J, the gap between germline ends came to 9 bases. Germline values: CDR1 LNHNV, CDR2 YYDKDF (reference sequence). The CDR3 sequence is 16 residues long. The CDR3 here is CATSRDRGISGNTIYF. CDR3 DNA: TGTGCCACCAGCAGAGATCGGGGAATCTCTGGAAACACCATATATTTT.

This clonotype was counted at least ten times. This chain joins TRBV10-1 and TRBJ1-2; weak D call: TRBD1 (5 bases). The germline V and J ends were trimmed by 5 bases and 8 bases, with 24 bases remaining between them. The CDR3 runs 16 residues. Per germline, CDR1 WNHNN and CDR2 SYGVQD (reference sequence). CDR3 DNA sequence: TGCGCCAGCAGTCGGCTAGGGGAGATCCGGATGAGAGGCTACACCTTC. It specifies CASSRLGEIRMRGYTF.

This clonotype was counted ten times or more. The chain carries TRBV6-2 or TRBV6-3 and TRBJ2-5, with D maybe TRBD1 (5 bases). CDR3 length equals 13 residues. Germline V gene data show CDR1 as MNHEY and CDR2 as SVGEGT. Trimming shortened V by 6 bases and J by 7 bases, and 15 bases separated the two germline ends. The CDR3 sequence is CASSIQALGTQYF. The CDR3 nucleotides are TGTGCCAGCAGCATACAGGCCCTTGGGACCCAGTACTTC.

This clonotype was seen at least ten times. This rearrangement joins TRBV6-5 to TRBJ1-1; D is possibly TRBD1 (5 bases). CDR1 and CDR2 (germline): MNHEY, SVGAGI. The CDR3 is made up of 13 amino acids. Trimming pared 5 bases from V and 5 bases from J, leaving 12 bases between. CDR3 nucleotide sequence: TGTGCCAGCAGTCTCCTCCGGGGGACTGAAGCTTTCTTT. Residues: CASSLLRGTEAFF.

This clonotype occurred many times. The genes are TRBV24-1 and TRBJ2-2; unclear D gene. Trimming left V 7 bases short and J 0 bases short, with 8 bases between. The CDR3 length is 14 residues. Germline CDR1 KGHDR, CDR2 SFDVKD. The CDR3 nucleotides are TGTGCCACCAGAAGGACGGCGAACACCGGGGAGCTGTTTTTT. It codes for CATRRTANTGELFF.

This clonotype was detected ten times or more. A much bigger clone sits one base away, suggesting this may be a read error. The rearrangement joins TRBV6-2 or TRBV6-3 to TRBJ2-7; D gene unclear. Germline V lookup: CDR1 MNHEY, CDR2 SVGEGT. Trimming stripped 2 bases from V and 1 base from J, with 3 bases between. This CDR3 is built from 12 residues. The CDR3 here is CASSYRSYEQYF. CDR3 bases: TGTGCCAGCAGTTACCGGTCCTACGAGCAGTACTTC.

This clonotype was detected many times. CDR3 protein: CASHLASVGGNQPQHF. Written as DNA, the CDR3 is TGTGCCAGCCATTTGGCCTCGGTTGGGGGCAATCAGCCCCAGCATTTT. The chain joins TRBV6-5 to TRBJ1-5; unclear D gene. The V end was cut by 8 bases, the J end by 2 bases, with 19 bases between. The CDR3 consists of 16 residues. CDR1 and CDR2 from the germline V gene are MNHEY and SVGAGI.

At least ten counts were recorded for this clonotype. The chain joins TRBV20-1 to TRBJ2-7; 13 bases line up with TRBD2. The CDR3 spans 15 residues. Germline CDR1 and CDR2: DFQATT and SNEGSKA (reference sequence). J gave up 4 bases and V 3 bases, and 6 bases lay outside the gene matches. The CDR3 sequence is CSASPGTSGKYEQYF. The CDR3 DNA is TGCAGTGCTAGTCCCGGGACTAGCGGGAAATACGAGCAGTACTTC.

At least ten counts were recorded for this clonotype. The DNA for the CDR3 is TGTGCCAGCAGTCAGGACGCGTACTACGAGCAGTACTTC. Residues: CASSQDAYYEQYF. The V and J genes are TRBV6-5 and TRBJ2-7, with D unresolved. The CDR3 runs 13 residues. The germline V and J ends were trimmed by 5 bases and 3 bases, with 11 bases remaining between them. Germline loops: CDR1 MNHEY, CDR2 SVGAGI.

This clonotype has at least ten counts. The gene calls are TRBV20-1 and TRBJ2-2; D may be TRBD1 or TRBD2 (6 bases each). V lost 1 base, J lost 6 bases, and 15 bases lay in between. In germline, CDR1 is DFQATT, CDR2 SNEGSKA (reference sequence). This CDR3 is built from 15 residues. CDR3 sequence reads: CSARAVGGRSGELFF. CDR3 in DNA: TGCAGTGCTAGAGCCGTAGGGGGGAGGTCCGGGGAGCTGTTTTTT.

This clonotype has ten or more counts. The chain carries TRBV7-2 and TRBJ2-7; no definite D call. Trimming stripped 4 bases from V and 2 bases from J, with 15 bases between. The CDR3 contains 15 residues. Per the germline V gene, CDR1 is SGHTA and CDR2 is FQGNSA. The CDR3 spells CASSSFLGLTYEQYF. The CDR3 DNA follows: TGTGCCAGCAGCTCCTTCCTGGGCCTAACCTACGAGCAGTACTTC.

With regard to this clonotype: At one end, the junction sequence differs from germline, possibly due to a read error. The chain recombines TRBV4-3 with TRBJ2-5, with 9 bases identical to TRBD2. The length of the CDR3 is 16 residues. Looked up from germline, CDR1 is LGHNA and CDR2 is YSLEER. DNA for the CDR3: TGCGCCAGCAGCCCGAGCGGCGGGGGGGCTCAAGGGACCCAGTACTTC. Amino acid sequence: CASSPSGGGAQGTQYF.